This record concerns one TCR beta chain sequence. A Seattle source enrolled patients during active infection and followed them longitudinally. This entry comes from a study of blood T cell repertoires in COVID-19. About the study: Some COVID-19 samples were acute and others convalescent; all came from the United States, Italy and Spain. T cells, B-cell-depleted T cells, or PBMCs supplied cDNA or gDNA.

As handled by the study authors: Using reference gene primer amplification, nucleated cell counts were estimated. The method was immunoSEQ multiplex PCR; TCRdb's version includes in-frame clones alone and lacks a portion of them. The V and J calls and clone size come from that table; D and trimming were worked out from the DNA. The repertoire holds roughly 410,000 clones, with 87% as singletons. The germline CDR1 and CDR2 sequences are LNHDA and SQIVND (reference sequence). Germline trimming cut 7 bases from V and 8 bases from J; bases unmatched to any gene: 10. This CDR3 is 14 amino acids long. The V gene is TRBV19, the J gene TRBJ1-1; TRBD1 agrees at 10 bases. This clonotype originated in a woman in her sixties or seventies with COVID-19, enrolled during active disease. Material for sequencing was peripheral blood. CDR3 sequence: CASITGTGASEAFF. The CDR3 nucleotides read TGTGCCAGTATTACCGGGACAGGGGCATCGGAAGCTTTCTTT.